Below, 25 T cell receptor beta chains from the same sample are listed, as sequenced in a study of T cell clonality in common variable immunodeficiency. The protocol was immunoSEQ multiplex PCR, while the TCRdb copy is restricted to in-frame clones and leaves out a portion. The sample has around 60,000 clones, none seen only once. The sample comprised peripheral blood mononuclear cells. The receptors derive from a person aged 18 to 75 in good health.

This clone came up many times. The read falls 3 residues short of the CDR3 end, and the missing part is taken from the germline J gene. V is TRBV7-2 and J is TRBJ1-2; D unclear. V was pared by 2 bases and J by 1 base, with 5 bases between. The CDR3 runs to 13 residues. Per germline, CDR1 SGHTA and CDR2 FQGNSA. The CDR3 loop reads CASSLQDNYGYTF. The CDR3 DNA, read in part, is TGTGCCAGCAGCTTACAGGATAACTATGGC.

The sequenced part of the CDR3 DNA is TGCGCCAGCAGCCTGGATAGCGGGAGGGCATTAGGCGAG. Protein: CASSLDSGRALGE. The complete CDR3 protein is CASSLDSGRALGEQYF. V gene TRBV5-1 combines with J gene TRBJ2-7; TRBD2 aligns across 11 bases. The CDR3 end is not reached by the read, which stops 3 residues before it; the germline J gene fills it in. The CDR3 spans 16 residues. Germline lookup yields CDR1 SGHRS and CDR2 YFSETQ. V gave up 4 bases and J gave up 6 bases; unmatched junction bases: 12.

Remarks on this clone: The CDR3 end lies 3 residues beyond the end of the read and is filled in from the germline J gene. The gene calls are TRBV27 and TRBJ2-7; tentative D call: TRBD1 (5 bases). The V end lost 0 bases, the J end lost 5 bases, and 8 bases lay between the germline ends. Germline assignment: CDR1 MNHEY and CDR2 SMNVEV (reference sequence). The CDR3 covers 13 residues. The CDR3 spells CASSLSRVDEQYF. The sequenced CDR3 bases are TGTGCCAGCAGTTTATCCAGGGTGGACGAG.

This clone was recorded many times. With the read ending 3 residues before the CDR3 end, the germline J gene is used to fill in that end. This rearrangement joins TRBV7-6 to TRBJ2-1, with 7 bases that match TRBD2. There are 14 residues in the CDR3. J gave up 7 bases and V 8 bases, and 11 bases lay outside the gene matches. Looked up from germline, CDR1 is SGHVS and CDR2 is FNYEAQ. The CDR3 bases that were read are TGTGCCAGCGGTCCGGGCGGGAGAGGGAATGAG. Residues: CASGPGGRGNE. Given in full, the CDR3 is CASGPGGRGNEQFF.

This clone was recorded at least ten times. This CDR3 is CASLRTPYYSPLHF. CDR3 DNA, as far as it was read: TGTGCCAGCCTCCGGACACCGTATTATTCACCC. This chain uses TRBV2 with TRBJ1-6; a possible D gene is TRBD1 (5 bases). The read is 3 residues too short to cover the CDR3 end, so that end is filled in from the germline J gene. The germline gives CDR1 SNHLY, CDR2 FYNNEI. The CDR3 has 14 amino acids. The ends were cut back, 8 bases at V and 8 bases at J, with 16 bases in the middle.

This clone was seen at least ten times. The CDR3 end lies 3 residues beyond the end of the read and is filled in from the germline J gene. The rearrangement links TRBV10-3 to TRBJ2-7; 8 bases are shared with TRBD1. The CDR3 length is 11 residues. J lost 5 bases, V lost 10 bases, and 4 bases had no gene match. Germline V gives CDR1 ENHRY, CDR2 SYGVKD. The CDR3 DNA, read in part, is TGTGCCACCCAGGACAGGGACGAG. It translates to CATQDRDE. The CDR3 as a whole reads CATQDRDEQYF.

This clone was counted many times. The read gets to within 3 residues of the CDR3 end, and the germline J gene fills in the rest. The chain has TRBV7-8 and TRBJ2-2, with 9 bases identical to TRBD2. This CDR3 has 16 residues. V lost 5 bases and J lost 7; bases outside the gene matches: 11. Germline-derived CDR1 and CDR2 are SGHVS and FQNEAQ. CDR3 region: CASSGRGGGRGGELFF. Partial CDR3 DNA: TGTGCCAGCAGCGGCAGGGGTGGCGGGAGGGGCGGGGAG.

This clone was observed at least ten times. The observed sequence ends 3 residues before the CDR3 terminus, with the missing tail filled in from the germline J gene. V is TRBV20-1 and J is TRBJ2-5; D not certain. Germline CDR1 and CDR2: DFQATT and SNEGSKA (reference sequence). V was pared by 1 base and J by 4 bases, with 13 bases between. The CDR3 extends over 14 amino acids. Here the CDR3 reads CSARGPSSLETQYF. CDR3 DNA (partial): TGCAGTGCTAGAGGTCCCTCGAGCTTAGAGACC.

This clone was detected ten times or more. The CDR3 extends 3 residues past the end of the read, so its final part is completed from the germline J gene. This chain links TRBV5-1 with TRBJ1-3, with 9 nucleotides matching TRBD1. Germline V lookup: CDR1 SGHRS, CDR2 YFSETQ. The CDR3 contains 16 residues. The V and J ends lost 4 bases and 0 bases, in that order; junction bases with no gene match: 5. CDR3 DNA, as far as it was read: TGCGCCAGCAGCCCGGGGACAGGGAACTCTGGAAACACC. Its translation is CASSPGTGNSGNT. From start to end, the CDR3 is CASSPGTGNSGNTIYF.

This clone came up many times. The read gets to within 3 residues of the CDR3 end, and the germline J gene fills in the rest. This chain connects TRBV5-1 to TRBJ2-1; TRBD2 matches at 7 bases. Germline assignment: CDR1 SGHRS and CDR2 YFSETQ. The CDR3 loop spans 15 amino acids. V shed 3 bases, J shed 1 base, and the junction held 4 bases outside the gene matches. The CDR3 loop reads CASSSGLESYNEQFF. The CDR3 DNA, read in part, is TGCGCCAGCAGCTCCGGACTAGAGTCCTACAATGAG.

This clone was seen at least ten times. The observed sequence ends 3 residues before the CDR3 terminus, with the missing tail filled in from the germline J gene. The genes are TRBV5-1 and TRBJ2-3; weak D call: TRBD1 (6 bases). The CDR3 loop spans 14 amino acids. The germline CDR1 and CDR2 sequences are SGHRS and YFSETQ. V shed 0 bases and J shed 4 bases, with 9 bases lying between them. The DNA read from the CDR3 is TGCGCCAGCAGCTTGGGACAGGTTTCAGATACG. Translation: CASSLGQVSDT. Given in full, the CDR3 is CASSLGQVSDTQYF.

This clone was observed many times. The CDR3 end is not reached by the read, which stops 3 residues before it; the germline J gene fills it in. The V and J genes are TRBV29-1 and TRBJ2-1; D possibly corresponds to TRBD2 (5 bases). This CDR3 spans 14 amino acids. Germline loops: CDR1 SQVTM, CDR2 ANQGSEA. The V and J ends lost 6 bases and 8 bases respectively, with 20 bases between them. CDR3 sequence reads: CSVASRGLGYEQFF. CDR3 DNA, as far as it was read: TGCAGCGTCGCGTCCCGGGGTCTAGGTTATGAG.

The sample holds many counts of this clone. Sequencing ends 3 residues short of the CDR3 end; the germline J gene provides the rest. The chain has TRBV7-2 and TRBJ1-5; 8 bases map to TRBD1. V shed 5 bases and J 3 bases; nucleotides not matched to a gene: 6. The CDR3 is 15 amino acids. Germline V gene lookup returns CDR1 SGHTA and CDR2 FQGNSA. Here the CDR3 reads CASSPRTGFNQPQHF. The DNA read from the CDR3 is TGTGCCAGCAGCCCGCGGACAGGGTTCAATCAGCCC.

This clone was detected a few times. The CDR3 goes on 3 residues after the read ends, and that part is filled in from the germline J gene. The rearrangement links TRBV19 to TRBJ1-1; maybe TRBD1 (5 bases). This CDR3 comprises 16 residues. CDR1 is LNHDA and CDR2 is SQIVND in the germline V gene (reference sequence). The CDR3 here is CANLRDFSLYINIAFF. The CDR3 DNA, read in part, is TGTGCCAATCTCAGGGATTTTAGTCTATACATCAACATT.

Concerning this clone itself: The read gets to within 3 residues of the CDR3 end, and the germline J gene fills in the rest. V is TRBV6-2 or TRBV6-3 and J is TRBJ1-4; D is undetermined. CDR1 is MNHEY and CDR2 is SVGEGT in the germline V gene. V lost 2 bases to trimming and J lost 5 bases, with 9 bases between them. This CDR3 is built from 14 residues. CDR3 DNA, as far as it was read: TGTGCCAGCAGTTACGCACAGACAAATGAAAAA. This sequence encodes CASSYAQTNEK. The full CDR3 reads CASSYAQTNEKLFF.

This clone was counted at least ten times. The read gets to within 3 residues of the CDR3 end, and the germline J gene fills in the rest. V usage is TRBV6-1 and J usage is TRBJ1-6; tentative D call: TRBD1 (6 bases). V was pared by 3 bases and J by 10 bases, with 13 bases between. CDR1 is MNHNS and CDR2 is SASEGT in the germline V gene. This CDR3 contains 14 residues. The CDR3 is CASSDTGTRSPLHF. The CDR3 DNA, read in part, is TGTGCCAGCAGTGACACAGGGACTAGATCACCC.

This clone was seen many times. The CDR3 end is not reached by the read, which stops 3 residues before it; the germline J gene fills it in. The J gene is TRBJ1-2, the V gene TRBV5-5; no clear D. Germline CDR1 SGHKS, CDR2 YYEKEE (reference sequence). V was shortened by 5 bases and J by 0 bases, with 8 bases between the two germline ends. CDR3 length: 13 amino acids. The CDR3 here is CASSLLSNYGYTF. CDR3 bases read: TGTGCCAGCAGTCTACTGTCTAACTATGGC.

This clone was seen at least ten times. The CDR3 sequence: CSARKAGGTEAFF. CDR3 bases read: TGCAGTGCCCGTAAGGCAGGCGGGACTGAA. The rearrangement uses TRBV20-1 and TRBJ1-1; D unresolved. The read finishes 3 residues shy of the CDR3 end, and the germline J gene is used to complete it. With 6 bases removed from V and 5 bases from J, the gap between germline ends came to 16 bases. The CDR3 has 13 residues. CDR1 and CDR2 (germline): DFQATT, SNEGSKA (reference sequence).

Note on this clone: With the read ending 3 residues before the CDR3 end, the germline J gene is used to fill in that end. The gene calls are TRBV5-1 and TRBJ2-3; 10 bases align to TRBD2. Germline loops: CDR1 SGHRS, CDR2 YFSETQ. CDR3 length equals 14 residues. Trimming took 6 bases from V and 2 from J; bases not matched to a gene: 3. The CDR3 protein is CASKAGGFTDTQYF. The sequenced part of the CDR3 DNA is TGCGCCAGCAAAGCGGGAGGGTTCACAGATACG.

This clone was detected many times. The CDR3 is cut off 3 residues early in the read; its end comes from the germline J gene. This chain uses TRBV11-2 with TRBJ2-7; 8 positions match TRBD2. Trimming removed 8 bases from V and 1 base from J; junction bases left unmatched: 7. Germline V lookup: CDR1 SGHAT, CDR2 FQNNGV. CDR3 length: 14 residues. The CDR3: CASGDSGESYEQYF. The sequenced CDR3 bases are TGTGCCAGCGGAGATAGCGGGGAATCCTACGAG.

This clone has a count of ten or more. The DNA ends 3 residues before the CDR3 does, and the rest of the CDR3 is filled in from the germline J gene. J is TRBJ1-6 and V is TRBV18; 7 positions agree with TRBD1. V dropped 5 bases and J dropped 5; count of bases not matched to a gene: 3. This CDR3 comprises 14 residues. The germline CDR1 and CDR2 sequences are KGHSH and LQKENI. Partial CDR3 DNA: TGTGCCAGCTCAAGGGACAGAAATAATTCACCC. Translation gives CASSRDRNNSP. The entire CDR3 reads CASSRDRNNSPLHF.

This clone was found many times. Read coverage stops 3 residues before the CDR3 terminus; the germline J gene supplies the remainder. J is TRBJ2-3 and V is TRBV5-1, with TRBD1 identical over 9 bases. V shed 0 bases, J shed 2 bases, and the junction held 4 bases outside the gene matches. The CDR3 extends over 16 amino acids. The germline V gene encodes CDR1 SGHRS and CDR2 YFSETQ. Here the CDR3 reads CASSLAGTGYTDTQYF. The CDR3 DNA, read in part, is TGCGCCAGCAGCTTGGCAGGGACAGGGTACACAGATACG.

This clone has a count of ten or more. The read finishes 3 residues shy of the CDR3 end, and the germline J gene is used to complete it. The V and J genes are TRBV20-1 and TRBJ2-7; 8 bases match TRBD2. CDR3 length: 14 residues. Germline V lookup: CDR1 DFQATT, CDR2 SNEGSKA (reference sequence). J was trimmed by 1 base and V by 6 bases; bases with no gene match: 8. The CDR3 bases that were read are TGCAGTGCCACGGGGGGGCTGGGGTCCTACGAG. It translates to CSATGGLGSYE. The CDR3 in its entirety is CSATGGLGSYEQYF.

This clone was observed at least ten times. Read sequence stops 3 residues before the CDR3 end, and the germline J gene provides the missing end. This chain links TRBV20-1 with TRBJ2-1; 12 bases map to TRBD2. Germline CDR1 and CDR2: DFQATT and SNEGSKA (reference sequence). V dropped 0 bases and J dropped 6; count of bases not matched to a gene: 12. This CDR3 is 18 amino acids long. This chain's CDR3 is CSARDSATSGRAINEQFF. The sequenced CDR3 bases are TGCAGTGCTAGAGATTCGGCGACTAGCGGGAGAGCAATCAATGAG.

This clone was picked up many times. The DNA ends 3 residues before the CDR3 does, and the rest of the CDR3 is filled in from the germline J gene. The chain employs TRBV18 and TRBJ2-7; perhaps TRBD1 as D (6 bases). Trimming took off 2 bases at V and 5 bases at J, with 13 bases between the two ends. This CDR3 is built from 14 residues. Germline CDR1 reads KGHSH; CDR2 reads LQKENI. The sequenced part of the CDR3 DNA is TGTGCCAGCTCACCATTGGGGGCGCCGGACGAG. As protein: CASSPLGAPDE. The complete CDR3 protein is CASSPLGAPDEQYF. Full variable domain (rest looked up from reference TRBV18 and TRBJ2-7): NAGVMQNPRHLVRRRGQEARLRCSPMKGHSHVYWYRQLPEEGLKFMVYLQKENIIDESGMPKERFSAEFPKEGPSILRIQQVVRGDSAAYFCASSPLGAPDEQYFGPGTRLTVT.